Below, 23 T cell receptor beta chains from the same sample are listed, as sequenced in a study of shared clonotypes between healthy human individuals. TCRdb keeps only in-frame clones here, not all; method: immunoSEQ multiplex PCR. The repertoire holds about 730,000 clones, with around 70% as singletons. The sequenced sample was memory CD4+ T cells sorted from blood. Documented subset: CD45RA-negative fraction. The receptor set was obtained from a woman aged 30 to 39 in good health.

This clone was counted between two and nine times. The chain carries TRBV29-1 and TRBJ2-5; no clear D. V gave up 4 bases and J gave up 5 bases, with 11 bases separating them. The germline V gene encodes CDR1 SQVTM and CDR2 ANQGSEA. The CDR3 extends over 12 amino acids. DNA of the CDR3: TGCAGCGTTGTGACAATAGGGGAGACCCAGTACTTC. Translating gives CSVVTIGETQYF.

This rearrangement joins TRBV2 to TRBJ2-3; 7 bases align to TRBD1. The CDR3 contains 14 residues. V lost 6 bases and J lost 2; bases outside the gene matches: 5. Germline V gives CDR1 SNHLY, CDR2 FYNNEI. The CDR3 sequence: CASSGQVHTDTQYF. In DNA form, the CDR3 reads TGTGCCAGCAGCGGACAGGTTCACACAGATACGCAGTATTTT.

The V call is TRBV19, the J call TRBJ2-3; 10 nucleotides agree with TRBD2. The germline gives CDR1 LNHDA, CDR2 SQIVND (reference sequence). The CDR3 covers 16 residues. The V segment lost 5 bases and the J segment 2 bases; nucleotides outside the gene matches: 7. The CDR3 here is CASSLRTSGYTDTQYF. The DNA for the CDR3 is TGTGCCAGTAGTCTCCGGACTAGCGGATACACAGATACGCAGTATTTT.

The chain links TRBV6-5 to TRBJ1-5; weak D call: TRBD1 (6 bases). CDR1 and CDR2 (germline): MNHEY, SVGAGI. V lost 0 bases, J lost 0 bases, and 9 bases lay in between. CDR3 length: 16 amino acids. In DNA form, the CDR3 reads TGTGCCAGCAGTTACTCAGGGGGATATAGCAATCAGCCCCAGCATTTT. This encodes CASSYSGGYSNQPQHF.

With respect to this clone: The junction differs from germline at one of its ends, possibly a read error. This sequence joins TRBV14 and TRBJ1-6; D might be TRBD1 (5 bases). The CDR3 has 13 residues. Germline V gene sequence: CDR1 SGHDN, CDR2 FVKESK. CDR3 in amino acids: CASSQFPRGPVRF. CDR3 coding DNA: TGTGCCAGCAGCCAATTCCCCCGGGGCCCGGTCCGCTTT.

The V call is TRBV28, the J call TRBJ1-3; D may be TRBD1 (6 bases). The germline CDR1 and CDR2 sequences are MDHEN and SYDVKM. V was clipped by 8 bases and J by 4 bases, with 18 bases between them. This CDR3 has 15 amino acids. The DNA of the CDR3 is TGTGCCAGCGGGGGGGCAGGGGCGATCGGAAACACCATATATTTT. Protein sequence: CASGGAGAIGNTIYF.

This rearrangement joins TRBV5-1 to TRBJ2-7; 7 nucleotides align to TRBD1. The CDR3 length is 14 residues. Germline CDR1 reads SGHRS; CDR2 reads YFSETQ. V gave up 2 bases and J gave up 6 bases; unmatched junction bases: 8. CDR3 region: CASSLGTVTGEQYF. CDR3 DNA: TGCGCCAGCAGCTTAGGGACAGTCACGGGCGAGCAGTACTTC.

This clone appeared a few times. The chain links TRBV10-2 to TRBJ2-1; the D gene is possibly TRBD2 (5 bases). The CDR3 spans 12 residues. V was pared by 7 bases and J by 2 bases, with 6 bases between. Germline loops: CDR1 WSHSY, CDR2 SAAADI. The CDR3 DNA reads TGCGCCAGCACCGGGACCTACAATGAGCAGTTCTTC. Protein product: CASTGTYNEQFF.

This chain joins TRBV27 and TRBJ1-4, with D hard to call. CDR1 is MNHEY, CDR2 SMNVEV, per germline (reference sequence). The CDR3 consists of 13 residues. Trimming left V 2 bases short and J 12 bases short, with 13 bases between. The CDR3 here is CASSLGALQELFF. In nucleotides, the CDR3 is TGTGCCAGCAGTTTAGGCGCGCTTCAAGAACTGTTTTTT.

The J gene is TRBJ2-7, the V gene TRBV2; tentatively, D is TRBD1 (6 bases). The CDR3 runs to 12 residues. CDR1 is SNHLY and CDR2 is FYNNEI in the germline V gene. V lost 4 bases and J lost 3, with 7 bases in between. The CDR3 reads CASSGGGYEQYF. The CDR3, as DNA: TGTGCCAGCAGTGGAGGGGGCTACGAGCAGTACTTC.

The chain uses TRBV6-5 and TRBJ2-7; no clear D gene. V lost 7 bases and J 6 bases, leaving 19 bases between the germline ends. Per germline, CDR1 MNHEY and CDR2 SVGAGI. This CDR3 contains 14 residues. CDR3 in DNA: TGTGCCAGCAAAAGATCAGGCCCTTCGGGCGAGCAGTACTTC. This gives the protein CASKRSGPSGEQYF.

The rearrangement joins TRBV5-1 to TRBJ1-5; D not resolved. The CDR3 consists of 15 residues. CDR1 and CDR2 (germline): SGHRS, YFSETQ. Trimming shortened V by 0 bases and J by 1 base, and 8 bases separated the two germline ends. The CDR3 loop is CASSLDFGSNQPQHF. CDR3 DNA: TGCGCCAGCAGCTTGGATTTTGGGAGCAATCAGCCCCAGCATTTT. Combining the CDR3 with reference TRBV5-1 and TRBJ1-5 gives the whole variable domain KAGVTQTPRYLIKTRGQQVTLSCSPISGHRSVSWYQQTPGQGLQFLFEYFSETQRNKGNFPGRFSGRQFSNSRSEMNVSTLELGDSALYLCASSLDFGSNQPQHFGDGTRLSIL.

This clone was counted between two and nine times. This chain connects TRBV5-6 to TRBJ2-7; D possibly uses TRBD1 or TRBD2 (5 bases each). Per germline, CDR1 SGHDT and CDR2 YYEEEE. Trimming cost V 2 bases and J 7 bases, with 16 bases left between them. This CDR3 contains 14 residues. The CDR3 is CASSFGTSWGEQYF. The CDR3 nucleotides are TGTGCCAGCAGCTTCGGGACCAGCTGGGGAGAGCAGTACTTC.

This clone was observed a handful of times. Within the sample, other DNA sequences also encode this same CDR3. The V call is TRBV30, the J call TRBJ1-4; the D gene is possibly TRBD1 (5 bases). This CDR3 spans 14 amino acids. V shed 0 bases and J shed 7 bases, with 12 bases lying between them. Germline loops: CDR1 GTSNPN, CDR2 SVGIG (reference sequence). The CDR3 sequence is CAWSVGQGVEKLFF. The CDR3 nucleotides read TGTGCCTGGAGTGTTGGGCAGGGCGTTGAAAAACTGTTTTTT.

The rearrangement joins TRBV7-3 to TRBJ2-3; D not certain. There are 14 residues in the CDR3. The germline V gene encodes CDR1 SGHTA and CDR2 FQGTGA. Deletions cut 3 bases from V and 4 bases from J, with 11 bases between. In DNA, the CDR3 is TGTGCCAGCAGCTTGACCTCGCTCGCAGATACGCAGTATTTT. Its translation: CASSLTSLADTQYF.

V and J are TRBV28 and TRBJ1-5, with D possibly TRBD1 on 6 matching bases. The CDR3 runs 16 residues. The V end was cut by 3 bases, the J end by 4 bases, with 16 bases between. Germline loops: CDR1 MDHEN, CDR2 SYDVKM. The CDR3 region is CASSFWSGAGNQPQHF. The DNA for the CDR3 is TGTGCCAGCAGTTTTTGGTCGGGGGCCGGAAATCAGCCCCAGCATTTT.

This clone was recorded a few times. The chain recombines TRBV6-1 with TRBJ2-3; D is possibly TRBD1 (5 bases). Germline CDR1 MNHNS, CDR2 SASEGT. This CDR3 region has 15 residues. With 7 bases removed from V and 2 bases from J, the gap between germline ends came to 16 bases. CDR3 protein: CASKSGSANTDTQYF. CDR3 in DNA: TGTGCCAGCAAATCAGGGTCGGCCAACACAGATACGCAGTATTTT.

This clone showed up many times. The rearrangement links TRBV7-9 to TRBJ1-1; D is ambiguous. The V gene's germline CDR1 is SEHNR and CDR2 FQNEAQ (reference sequence). This CDR3 has 13 residues. The V end lost 5 bases, the J end lost 2 bases, and 9 bases lay between the germline ends. CDR3 DNA: TGTGCCAGCAGCCCCTTATCCAACACTGAAGCTTTCTTT. The encoded protein is CASSPLSNTEAFF. Using reference TRBV7-9 and TRBJ1-1 for the parts outside the CDR3, the full variable domain is DTGVSQNPRHKITKRGQNVTFRCDPISEHNRLYWYRQTLGQGPEFLTYFQNEAQLEKSRLLSDRFSAERPKGSFSTLEIQRTEQGDSAMYLCASSPLSNTEAFFGQGTRLTVV.

V gene TRBV28 combines with J gene TRBJ2-1; TRBD2 matches 8 bases. This CDR3 region has 15 residues. J was trimmed by 5 bases and V by 4 bases; bases with no gene match: 7. Germline CDR1 MDHEN, CDR2 SYDVKM. CDR3 amino acids: CASSSMGLDNNEQFF. In nucleotides, the CDR3 is TGTGCCAGCAGTTCGATGGGACTAGATAACAATGAGCAGTTCTTC.

The CDR3 DNA follows: TGTGCCAGCAGCCCGGGGTCCTCTCGGTATGGCTACACCTTC. It codes for CASSPGSSRYGYTF. This chain uses TRBV5-6 with TRBJ1-2; no firm D call. The length of the CDR3 is 14 residues. In germline, CDR1 is SGHDT, CDR2 YYEEEE. V lost 4 bases and J lost 5, with 15 bases in between.

The CDR3 sequence: CASSLLPGYTEAFF. CDR3 coding DNA: TGTGCCAGCAGTTTACTGCCGGGGTACACTGAAGCTTTCTTT. V is TRBV28 and J is TRBJ1-1; D not resolved. The CDR3 loop spans 14 amino acids. V lost 2 bases and J 3 bases, leaving 10 bases between the germline ends. CDR1 and CDR2 (germline): MDHEN, SYDVKM.

This clone was seen only a few times. The chain combines TRBV4-1 with TRBJ1-2, with TRBD1 as a possible D gene (6 bases). Trimming took 2 bases from V and 8 from J, leaving 30 bases between them. Germline-derived CDR1 and CDR2 are MGHRA and YSYEKL. CDR3 size: 19 residues. The CDR3 DNA is TGCGCCAGCAGCCAACCTAAGGGACATCCTCCGACAACCTTGGCGGGCTACACCTTC. Its protein is CASSQPKGHPPTTLAGYTF.

This chain uses TRBV2 with TRBJ2-2, with no clear D. The CDR3 length is 15 residues. V lost 6 bases and J 1 base, leaving 12 bases between the germline ends. The germline gives CDR1 SNHLY, CDR2 FYNNEI. The CDR3 sequence: CASSLSGENTGELFF. CDR3 nucleotides: TGTGCCAGCAGCCTTTCCGGCGAGAACACCGGGGAGCTGTTTTTT.